This TCR beta chain was sequenced in a study of glioma-infiltrating T cells. Broader study findings: Non-neoplastic patients had below-expected tissue-blood divergence, while all gliomas exceeded expectation.

Amplification of TCR alpha and beta CDR3 regions from RNA used iRepertoire nested multiplex PCR. MiXCR, applied by TCRdb to the multiplex PCR reads, yields one record per CDR3 protein. The repertoire holds 84,000 or so distinct CDR3 sequences, with about 25% as singletons. This CDR3 has 13 residues. The germline gives CDR1 SGHVS, CDR2 FQNEAQ. With 5 bases removed from V and 0 bases from J, the gap between germline ends came to 5 bases. This clonotype was seen at least ten times. The antigen is not known. The clonotype originates from a human donor with low-grade glioma or glioblastoma, undergoing nonglioma brain surgery, or in good health (not recorded which). This rearrangement joins TRBV7-8 to TRBJ1-5; D remains ambiguous. Sequencing used glioma tissue, nonneoplastic brain tissue, or PBMCs (not recorded which). CDR3 in amino acids: CASSQNSNQPQHF. The CDR3 coding sequence is TGTGCCAGCAGCCAGAATAGCAATCAGCCCCAGCATTTT.